This is a list of T cell receptor beta chains from one sample in a study of blood T cell repertoires in COVID-19. Sequencing was performed with immunoSEQ multiplex PCR; in TCRdb, only in-frame clones are kept and a portion is missing. This sample has under 450,000 clones, with 70% to 90% found just once. The sequencing sample was made of peripheral blood. All receptors come from a woman between 40 and 55 years old with COVID-19, enrolled during active disease. The CDR3 runs from the conserved cysteine through the conserved F or W. A D gene is named only where the DNA matches it firmly.

d_gene	v_gene	j_gene	CDR3aa
TRBD1	TRBV12-5	TRBJ2-7	CATGQGSYEQYF
TRBD1	TRBV5-8	TRBJ1-3	CASSSTGLTGNTIYF
TRBD2	TRBV28	TRBJ2-7	CASSSRTSGTYEQYF
TRBD1	TRBV5-1	TRBJ1-5	CASSFSGGDQPQHF
NA	TRBV19	TRBJ1-1	CASSRRGNGNTEAFF
TRBD1	TRBV9	TRBJ2-1	CASSVGGWTGNEQFF
TRBD2	TRBV6-6	TRBJ2-1	CASSYSSGGAEQFF
TRBD1	TRBV11-2	TRBJ1-6	CASSPNQGTVTPLHF
NA	TRBV10-2	TRBJ2-5	CASSEVSGETQYF
TRBD1	TRBV5-5	TRBJ1-2	CASSIRDRLNYGYTF
NA	TRBV5-1	TRBJ1-5	CASSSLYQPQHF
TRBD2	TRBV5-1	TRBJ2-5	CASSLSWSSGGRDGKTQYF
NA	TRBV10-3	TRBJ1-1	CAISEGKGRFTEAFF
NA	TRBV6-1	TRBJ2-1	CASSDRLATTLYNEQFF
NA	TRBV2	TRBJ2-5	CASSFPWGQQETQYF
TRBD1	TRBV30	TRBJ2-2	CAWRRHMGQGADTGELFF
TRBD1	TRBV7-2	TRBJ1-4	CASSLQGAQGPMGKLFF
TRBD1	TRBV11-2	TRBJ2-5	CASSRTLDRGQGETQYF
NA	TRBV18	TRBJ2-2	CASSPATGGTGELFF
NA	TRBV27	TRBJ1-2	CASSWRENYGYTF
TRBD2	TRBV6-5	TRBJ2-7	CASLMGGPLIYEQYF
NA	TRBV21-1	TRBJ2-1	CASRSRIRSAGATYNEQFF
NA	TRBV25-1	TRBJ1-1	CASSPHPVATEAFF
TRBD1	TRBV19	TRBJ2-2	CASSGQGTGELFF
NA	TRBV9	TRBJ1-6	CASSVAGLPNSPLHF
TRBD1	TRBV3-1/TRBV3-2	TRBJ1-2	CASSQDPTGVYGYTF
NA	TRBV7-2	TRBJ2-1	CASRTGGYNEQFF
TRBD1	TRBV7-2	TRBJ1-2	CASSIRDSSYGYTF
NA	TRBV23-1	TRBJ1-4	CASSQRRIPLREKLFF
TRBD1	TRBV11-2	TRBJ2-7	CASSLGTGGFYEQYF
NA	TRBV19	TRBJ1-1	CASRGPQNTEAFF
TRBD1	TRBV3-1/TRBV3-2	TRBJ1-1	CATDGQGRFFEAFF
TRBD1	TRBV24-1	TRBJ1-1	CATSDQTGMNTEAFF
NA	TRBV27	TRBJ1-4	CASSFSSTATNEKLFF
TRBD2	TRBV28	TRBJ2-2	CASSTPRLAGGLDGELFF
NA	TRBV27	TRBJ1-1	CASKSTGMNTEAFF